This entry describes one T cell receptor beta chain. Its antigen is unknown. This specimen comes from a study of cytomegalovirus exposure and HLA in healthy donors. This CDR3 has 16 amino acids. Trimming took off 1 base at V and 5 bases at J, with 17 bases between the two ends. Germline V lookup: CDR1 LNHNV, CDR2 YYDKDF (reference sequence). The PCR used 60 Vbeta and 13 Jbeta primers. Clones were sequenced by immunoSEQ multiplex PCR, and TCRdb holds only the in-frame ones, with some missing. The sample lists 150,000 to 200,000 clones; about 65% were seen once. Each donor's status was that of a healthy bone marrow donor. General study results and limits: As a later analysis revealed, the rate of TCR association differed by HLA locus, with DRB1 most and HLA-C fewest. The study listed 150 to 200 cytomegalovirus-associated TCR beta chains.

V is TRBV15 and J is TRBJ1-1; possible D gene TRBD1, 6 bases. This TCR came from a young woman in good health and CMV-seropositive. Sequencing was carried out using PBMCs. CDR3 in DNA: TGTGCCACCAGCAGAGGGGGCGGGGGGGGCAGGACTGAAGCTTTCTTT. As protein: CATSRGGGGGRTEAFF.